The entry below gives a single T cell receptor (beta chain) sequence along with its context. Antigen specificity is unknown. The time point here: week 47, end of study. The vaccine gave 300 ug of a 20-mer mutant IDH1 peptide subcutaneously per dose. The entry originates in a study of a mutant IDH1 vaccine in newly diagnosed glioma. In germline, CDR1 is MRHNA, CDR2 SNTAGT. The CDR3 is 13 residues long. Trimming pared 3 bases from V and 3 bases from J, leaving 8 bases between. Method: immunoSEQ multiplex PCR; TCRdb's copy keeps in-frame clones and lacks some. Of about 85,000 clones detected, approximately 89% appear once; the ten largest clones hold over 0.6%.

The receptor comes from a woman in her fifties or sixties with glioma. The J gene is TRBJ1-2, the V gene TRBV6-4; D is ambiguous. The specimen was PBMCs, collected from a glioma patient whose treatment included an IDH1 peptide vaccine. The CDR3 DNA reads as TGTGCCAGCAGTGAGCTGACCGACTATGGCTACACCTTC. Protein: CASSELTDYGYTF.